Presented here are 24 T cell receptor beta chains from one specimen sequenced in a study of CD8+CD57+ T cells in acquired aplastic anemia. Investigators profiled TCR beta VDJ and CDR3 from genomic DNA template. TCRdb processed the reads anew with MiXCR; each CDR3 protein has one entry. The sample consists of about 160,000 distinct CDR3 sequences, approximately 44% of them appearing once. Specimen: sorted CD4+, CD8+, or CD8+CD57+ T cells (not recorded which) from PBMCs. The receptor set was obtained from a human donor in good health.

A single count supports this clonotype. V and J are TRBV20-1 and TRBJ1-5; no definite D call. Deletions cut 6 bases from V and 1 base from J, with 13 bases between. This CDR3 comprises 14 residues. Germline V gene lookup returns CDR1 DFQATT and CDR2 SNEGSKA (reference sequence). The CDR3 loop is CSALDVESNQPQHF. The CDR3 DNA follows: TGCAGTGCCTTGGATGTAGAAAGCAATCAGCCCCAGCATTTT.

About this clonotype: An end of the junction does not agree with germline; a read error may underlie this. This sequence joins TRBV7-3 and TRBJ2-2; possibly TRBD1 or TRBD2 for D (5 bases each). The germline V gene encodes CDR1 SGHTA and CDR2 FQGTGA. The CDR3 totals 16 residues. Here the CDR3 reads CASSFLGLARDRGAVF. The CDR3 region has the DNA TGTGCCAGCAGCTTTCTGGGGCTAGCCCGAGACCGGGGAGCTGTTTTT.

At least ten counts were recorded for this clonotype. This chain connects TRBV2 to TRBJ1-2; 8 positions agree with TRBD1. The V segment lost 6 bases and the J segment 5 bases; nucleotides outside the gene matches: 8. This CDR3 has 14 residues. CDR1 and CDR2 (germline): SNHLY, FYNNEI. The DNA for the CDR3 is TGTGCCAGCAGACCTAGGACAGGGCCGTATGGCTACACCTTC. It codes for CASRPRTGPYGYTF. Filled out from reference TRBV2 and TRBJ1-2, the complete variable domain reads EPEVTQTPSHQVTQMGQEVILRCVPISNHLYFYWYRQILGQKVEFLVSFYNNEISEKSEIFDDQFSVERPDGSNFTLKIRSTKLEDSAMYFCASRPRTGPYGYTFGSGTRLTVV.

The chain couples TRBV10-3 to TRBJ1-1; possible D gene TRBD1, 6 bases. Germline CDR1 ENHRY, CDR2 SYGVKD. The germline V and J ends were trimmed by 10 bases and 0 bases, with 9 bases remaining between them. CDR3 length: 12 amino acids. CDR3 nucleotides: TGTGCCAAACAGGGCATGAACACTGAAGCTTTCTTT. Translated, it gives CAKQGMNTEAFF.

This clonotype was counted ten times or more. The rearrangement joins TRBV11-1 to TRBJ1-5; D gene unclear. CDR3 size: 13 residues. V was shortened by 5 bases and J by 4 bases, with 9 bases between the two germline ends. In germline, CDR1 is SGHAT, CDR2 FQDESV (reference sequence). CDR3 sequence (DNA): TGTGCCAGCAGCCGAACGGGGAATCAGCCCCAGCATTTT. This translates into CASSRTGNQPQHF.

This clonotype was observed at least ten times. This chain uses TRBV20-1 with TRBJ2-7; 8 positions agree with TRBD1. The CDR3 consists of 13 residues. Germline values: CDR1 DFQATT, CDR2 SNEGSKA (reference sequence). The J segment lost 1 base and the V segment lost 3 bases, leaving 2 bases of the junction unmatched. The CDR3 sequence is CSARTGASYEQYF. The DNA of the CDR3 is TGCAGTGCTAGGACAGGGGCATCCTACGAGCAGTACTTC.

The chain is built from TRBV2 and TRBJ1-4; weak D call: TRBD1 (5 bases). V was cut by 1 base and J by 4 bases, with 10 bases left in between. Germline lookup yields CDR1 SNHLY and CDR2 FYNNEI. The CDR3 contains 15 residues. The CDR3 loop is CASSEGGLGNEKLFF. The CDR3 DNA sequence: TGTGCCAGCAGTGAAGGGGGACTGGGTAATGAAAAACTGTTTTTT.

To note about this clonotype: A read error may explain this, as a much larger clone is one base away. J is TRBJ2-7 and V is TRBV29-1; 8 bases map to TRBD1. Per germline, CDR1 SQVTM and CDR2 ANQGSEA. The CDR3 length is 13 residues. Here the CDR3 reads CNVTGQGIYEQYF. In DNA, the CDR3 is TGCAACGTGACTGGACAGGGAATCTACGAGCAGTACTTC.

In this sample, this clonotype turned up many times. This sequence joins TRBV7-3 and TRBJ2-1, with D unresolved. V was pared by 1 base and J by 2 bases, with 12 bases between. CDR3 length: 16 residues. In germline, CDR1 is SGHTA, CDR2 FQGTGA. CDR3 loop: CASSLNVPGPYNEQFF. The CDR3 nucleotides are TGTGCCAGCAGCTTAAACGTCCCGGGTCCCTACAATGAGCAGTTCTTC.

This clonotype has at least ten counts. CDR3 loop: CATRTSQNSGYGYTF. CDR3 in DNA: TGTGCCACCCGAACCTCGCAAAATTCGGGCTATGGCTACACCTTC. The J gene is TRBJ1-2, the V gene TRBV15; the D is unclear. The CDR3 length is 15 residues. The V gene's germline CDR1 is LNHNV and CDR2 YYDKDF (reference sequence). The V gene lost 8 bases and the J gene lost 4 bases, with 20 bases spanning the gap.

The gene calls are TRBV29-1 and TRBJ2-2; D unresolved. The CDR3 spans 13 residues. Germline V gene lookup returns CDR1 SQVTM and CDR2 ANQGSEA. The germline V and J ends were trimmed by 7 bases and 4 bases, with 13 bases remaining between them. CDR3 in amino acids: CSGTWVGTGELFF. DNA for the CDR3: TGCAGCGGGACGTGGGTGGGCACCGGGGAGCTGTTTTTT.

The chain is built from TRBV7-2 and TRBJ2-5, with a possible D match to TRBD2 (6 bases). With 5 bases removed from V and 5 bases from J, the gap between germline ends came to 18 bases. The CDR3 is made up of 15 amino acids. CDR1 SGHTA and CDR2 FQGNSA come from the germline V gene. CDR3 in DNA: TGTGCCAGCAGCGCTTACGGGGGATTAGGGGAGACCCAGTACTTC. Translating it yields CASSAYGGLGETQYF. The whole variable domain, remainder taken from reference TRBV7-2 and TRBJ2-5, is GAGVSQSPSNKVTEKGKDVELRCDPISGHTALYWYRQSLGQGLEFLIYFQGNSAPDKSGLPSDRFSAERTGGSVSTLTIQRTQQEDSAVYLCASSAYGGLGETQYFGPGTRLLVL.

The CDR3 nucleotides are TGCGCCAGCAGCACCGGGACTAGCGGGATAGATACGCAGTATTTT. It encodes CASSTGTSGIDTQYF. The chain recombines TRBV5-1 with TRBJ2-3; 13 bases match TRBD2. V shed 4 bases and J 5 bases; nucleotides not matched to a gene: 4. The germline gives CDR1 SGHRS, CDR2 YFSETQ. The CDR3 extends over 15 amino acids.

This clonotype was seen repeatedly, ten times or more. The chain combines TRBV4-2 with TRBJ2-3, with TRBD2 identical over 13 bases. This CDR3 region has 14 residues. V trimming: 8 bases; J trimming: 5 bases; junction bases outside the gene matches: 4. Germline assignment: CDR1 LGHNA and CDR2 YNFKEQ. CDR3 sequence (DNA): TGTGCCAGCCAGACTAGCGGGGGGTTAGATACGCAGTATTTT. This codes for CASQTSGGLDTQYF.

V is TRBV5-1 and J is TRBJ2-5, with D perhaps TRBD1 (6 bases). The ends were cut back, 4 bases at V and 0 bases at J, with 19 bases in the middle. This CDR3 spans 17 amino acids. Germline assignment: CDR1 SGHRS and CDR2 YFSETQ. CDR3 nucleotide sequence: TGCGCCAGCAGCCACTTGGGGCAGGGGCCCCACCAAGAGACCCAGTACTTC. This encodes CASSHLGQGPHQETQYF.

Comment on this clonotype: No conserved phenylalanine or tryptophan is present at the end of the CDR3, so a read error is the likely explanation. This chain uses TRBV12-3 or TRBV12-4 with TRBJ1-5; D possibly corresponds to TRBD1 (5 bases). Trimming shortened V by 7 bases and J by 0 bases, and 13 bases separated the two germline ends. CDR3 length: 15 residues. In DNA, the CDR3 is TGTGCCAGCACCTACGGGGGTTTTAGCAATCAGCCCCAGCATCTT. Translation: CASTYGGFSNQPQHL.

This clonotype was found a few times. The chain links TRBV29-1 to TRBJ2-2, with a tentative D call TRBD1 (5 bases). The CDR3 consists of 13 residues. The V gene lost 4 bases and the J gene lost 7 bases, with 13 bases spanning the gap. Germline V gives CDR1 SQVTM, CDR2 ANQGSEA. Here the CDR3 reads CSVVGQRGGELFF. CDR3 sequence (DNA): TGCAGCGTTGTTGGACAAAGAGGCGGGGAGCTGTTTTTT.

This clonotype was detected ten times or more. This chain uses TRBV7-9 with TRBJ1-1; D gene unclear. The germline CDR1 and CDR2 sequences are SEHNR and FQNEAQ (reference sequence). This CDR3 is built from 13 residues. The V end lost 7 bases, the J end lost 1 base, and 10 bases lay between the germline ends. The CDR3 coding sequence is TGTGCCAGCAACCCAAAGGGGAACACTGAAGCTTTCTTT. Translation: CASNPKGNTEAFF.

CDR3 loop: CASSPQGADEQYF. CDR3 in DNA: TGTGCCAGCAGTCCACAGGGGGCCGACGAGCAGTACTTC. The rearrangement joins TRBV6-1 to TRBJ2-7, with TRBD1 matching over 9 bases. Germline CDR1 and CDR2: MNHNS and SASEGT. This CDR3 is built from 13 residues. J lost 5 bases, V lost 5 bases, and 4 bases had no gene match.

The chain joins TRBV2 to TRBJ2-7, with 12 nucleotides matching TRBD2. The CDR3 length is 14 residues. Germline CDR1 reads SNHLY; CDR2 reads FYNNEI. Trimming cost V 7 bases and J 3 bases; bases outside gene matches: 4. CDR3 DNA sequence: TGTGCCAGCAAGTGGACTAGCGGGGACTACGAGCAGTACTTC. Translation gives CASKWTSGDYEQYF.

This clonotype was counted at least ten times. The V gene is TRBV20-1, the J gene TRBJ2-7, with 10 bases aligning to TRBD1. This CDR3 is built from 15 residues. With V trimmed by 0 bases and J by 6 bases, 8 bases remained unmatched. The germline V gene encodes CDR1 DFQATT and CDR2 SNEGSKA (reference sequence). The CDR3 DNA follows: TGCAGTGCTAGAGATCCCAGGACAGGGGGACCCGAGCAGTACTTC. The encoded protein is CSARDPRTGGPEQYF.

This clonotype was counted a few times. This rearrangement joins TRBV28 to TRBJ2-5, with D tentatively TRBD1 (6 bases). Germline CDR1 MDHEN, CDR2 SYDVKM. The CDR3 consists of 16 residues. Trimming pared 2 bases from V and 5 bases from J, leaving 18 bases between. The DNA for the CDR3 is TGTGCCAGCAGTTTAGTGCAACAGGGTAGCAGGGAGACCCAGTACTTC. This sequence encodes CASSLVQQGSRETQYF. Full variable domain (missing parts from reference TRBV28 and TRBJ2-5): DVKVTQSSRYLVKRTGEKVFLECVQDMDHENMFWYRQDPGLGLRLIYFSYDVKMKEKGDIPEGYSVSREKKERFSLILESASTNQTSMYLCASSLVQQGSRETQYFGPGTRLLVL.

The rearrangement joins TRBV2 to TRBJ2-1; 8 bases match TRBD2. J was trimmed by 7 bases and V by 8 bases; bases with no gene match: 13. The CDR3 totals 15 residues. Germline V CDR1 and CDR2: SNHLY, FYNNEI. As DNA, the CDR3 is TGTGCCAGCTTTGTCGGGGGGGCCGGGTCGAATGAGCAGTTCTTC. It is translated as CASFVGGAGSNEQFF.

This clonotype was recorded once. The chain couples TRBV20-1 to TRBJ1-1; the D gene is possibly TRBD1 (5 bases). The V end was cut by 4 bases, the J end by 5 bases, with 17 bases between. CDR1 and CDR2 from the germline V gene are DFQATT and SNEGSKA (reference sequence). The CDR3 sequence is 14 residues long. The DNA of the CDR3 is TGCAGTGCTACCCTCATCAGCGAGGGGACTGAAGCTTTCTTT. Its translation is CSATLISEGTEAFF.